Given below is one T cell receptor beta chain in context. Antigen: not known. These data belong to a study of siplizumab effects on memory and regulatory T cells. Study findings and constraints: The Treg-derived share of mappable alloreactive CD4+ clones averaged about 68% with siplizumab and approximately 28% in controls. Naive T cell populations appeared to exhibit greater diversity than memory cells and appeared to be major alloresponse contributors. Most proliferating CD4+ or CD8+ clones, roughly 75-96%, had no naive or memory assignment.

Produced via immunoSEQ multiplex PCR; TCRdb's table is partial and in-frame only. The data contain about 55,000 clones, about 97% of them seen just once; the ten biggest clones take up around 0.6%. From germline, CDR1 is SGHRS and CDR2 YFSETQ. V dropped 3 bases and J dropped 0 bases, with 25 bases sitting between them. This CDR3 has 20 amino acids. Sequenced: naive CD4+ T cells sorted from blood. This TCR derives from a human donor in good health. V is TRBV5-1 and J is TRBJ1-5; D unclear. The CDR3 loop reads CASSSRRIRPFFYSNQPQHF. CDR3 coding DNA: TGCGCCAGCAGCTCAAGACGGATTCGACCCTTCTTCTATAGCAATCAGCCCCAGCATTTT.